This TCR beta chain is drawn from a study of Ad26.COV2.S vaccination and SARS-CoV-2 variants. Study background: Donor got 5x10^10 or 1x10^11 viral particles of Ad26.COV2.S. Broader study findings: Total T cell responses, in the TCR breadth and depth analyses, may have been underestimated. Post-vaccination breadth of spike-specific CD8+ and CD4+ T cell responses was reportedly substantial.

Assay used: immunoSEQ multiplex PCR; TCRdb lists only in-frame clones, some missing. The table shows roughly 410,000 clones, with roughly 80% occurring only once. Treatment meaning: around 19 received Ad26.COV2.S at low or high dose, single or two shots; about five received placebo; per-sample allocation not given. Sampling happened 63 days after the first vaccine or placebo injection. The study used a vaccine consisting of an Ad26 vector that expressed Wuhan-strain SARS-CoV-2 spike. This CDR3 is 12 amino acids long. The ends were cut back, 1 base at V and 2 bases at J, with 5 bases in the middle. Germline V gives CDR1 SQVTM, CDR2 ANQGSEA. Regarding this clone: The target antigen is unknown.

This chain joins TRBV29-1 and TRBJ1-2; D is ambiguous. Sequencing was performed on peripheral blood, taken in a trial of Ad26.COV2.S vaccine versus placebo. The receptor was derived from a person aged 18 to 59 who received the Ad26.COV2.S COVID-19 vaccine or a placebo. The CDR3 protein is CSVEGRNYGYTF. CDR3 nucleotides: TGCAGCGTTGAAGGCAGAAACTATGGCTACACCTTC.